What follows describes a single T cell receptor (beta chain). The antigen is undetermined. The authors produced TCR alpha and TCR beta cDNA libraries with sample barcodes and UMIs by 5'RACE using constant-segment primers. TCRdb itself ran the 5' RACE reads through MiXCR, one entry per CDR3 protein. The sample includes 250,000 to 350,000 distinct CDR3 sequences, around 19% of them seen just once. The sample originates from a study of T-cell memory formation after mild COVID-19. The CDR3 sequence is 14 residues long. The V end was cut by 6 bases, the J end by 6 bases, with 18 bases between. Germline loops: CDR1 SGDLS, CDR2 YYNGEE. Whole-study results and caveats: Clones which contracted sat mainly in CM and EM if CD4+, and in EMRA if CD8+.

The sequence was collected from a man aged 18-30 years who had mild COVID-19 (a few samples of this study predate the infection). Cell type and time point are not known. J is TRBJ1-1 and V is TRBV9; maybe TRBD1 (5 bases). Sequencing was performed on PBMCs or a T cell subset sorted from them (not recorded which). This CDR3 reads CASTPVGGLSEAFF. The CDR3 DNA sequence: TGTGCCAGCACTCCCGTCGGGGGGTTATCTGAAGCTTTCTTT.